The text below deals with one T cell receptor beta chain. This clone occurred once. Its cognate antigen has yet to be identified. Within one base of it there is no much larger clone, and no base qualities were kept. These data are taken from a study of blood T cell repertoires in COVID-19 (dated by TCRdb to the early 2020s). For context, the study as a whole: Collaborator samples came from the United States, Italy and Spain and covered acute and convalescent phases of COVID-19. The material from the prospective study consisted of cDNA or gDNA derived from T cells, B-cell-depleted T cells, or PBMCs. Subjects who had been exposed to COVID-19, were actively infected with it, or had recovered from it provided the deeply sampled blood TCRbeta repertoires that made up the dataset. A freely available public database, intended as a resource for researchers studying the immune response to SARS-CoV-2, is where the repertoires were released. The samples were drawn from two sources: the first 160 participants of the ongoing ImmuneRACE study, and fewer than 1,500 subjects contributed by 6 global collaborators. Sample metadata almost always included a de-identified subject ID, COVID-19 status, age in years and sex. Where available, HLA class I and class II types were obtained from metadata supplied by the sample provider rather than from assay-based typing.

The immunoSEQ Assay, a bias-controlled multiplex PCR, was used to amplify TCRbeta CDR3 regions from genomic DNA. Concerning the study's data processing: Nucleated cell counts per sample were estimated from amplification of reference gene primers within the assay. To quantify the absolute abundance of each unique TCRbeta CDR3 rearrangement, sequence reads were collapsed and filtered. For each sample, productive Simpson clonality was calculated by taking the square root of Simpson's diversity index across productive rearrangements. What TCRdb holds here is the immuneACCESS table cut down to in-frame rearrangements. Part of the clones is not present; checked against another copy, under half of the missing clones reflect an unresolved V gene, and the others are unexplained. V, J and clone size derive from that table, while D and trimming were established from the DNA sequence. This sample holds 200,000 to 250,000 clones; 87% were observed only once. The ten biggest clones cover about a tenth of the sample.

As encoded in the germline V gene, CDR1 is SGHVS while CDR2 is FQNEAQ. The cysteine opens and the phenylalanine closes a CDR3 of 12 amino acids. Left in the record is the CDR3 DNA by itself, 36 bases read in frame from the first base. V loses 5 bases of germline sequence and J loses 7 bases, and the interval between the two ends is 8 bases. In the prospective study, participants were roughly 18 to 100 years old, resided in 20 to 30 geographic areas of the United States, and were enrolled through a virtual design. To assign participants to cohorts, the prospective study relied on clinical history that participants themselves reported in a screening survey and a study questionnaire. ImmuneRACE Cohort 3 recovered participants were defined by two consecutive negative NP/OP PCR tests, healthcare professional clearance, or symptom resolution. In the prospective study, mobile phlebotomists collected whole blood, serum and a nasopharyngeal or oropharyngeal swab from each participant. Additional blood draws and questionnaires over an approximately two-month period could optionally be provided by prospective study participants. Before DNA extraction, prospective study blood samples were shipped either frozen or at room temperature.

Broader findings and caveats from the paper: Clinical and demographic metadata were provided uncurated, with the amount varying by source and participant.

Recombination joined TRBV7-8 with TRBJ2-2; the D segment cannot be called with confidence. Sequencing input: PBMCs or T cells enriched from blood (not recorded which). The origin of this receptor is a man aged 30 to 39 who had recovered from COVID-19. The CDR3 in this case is CASSRGLGELFF. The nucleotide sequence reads TGTGCCAGCAGCCGTGGGCTCGGGGAGCTGTTTTTT.